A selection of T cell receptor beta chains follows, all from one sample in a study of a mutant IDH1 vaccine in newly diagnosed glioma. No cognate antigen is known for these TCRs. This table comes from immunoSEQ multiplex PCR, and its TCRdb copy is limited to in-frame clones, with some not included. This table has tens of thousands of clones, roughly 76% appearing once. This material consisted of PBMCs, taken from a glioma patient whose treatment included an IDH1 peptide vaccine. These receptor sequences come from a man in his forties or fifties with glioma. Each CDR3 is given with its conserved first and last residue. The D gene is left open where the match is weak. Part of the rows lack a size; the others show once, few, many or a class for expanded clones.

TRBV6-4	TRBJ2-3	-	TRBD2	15	CASSDSRGGPDTQYF	TGTGCCAGCAGTGACTCGCGGGGGGGCCCAGATACGCAGTATTTT
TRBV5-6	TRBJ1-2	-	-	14	CASSLGGFVMGYTF	TGTGCCAGCAGCTTGGGGGGATTTGTAATGGGCTACACCTTC
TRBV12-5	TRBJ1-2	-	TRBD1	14	CASGQGTGGSGYTF	TGTGCTAGTGGTCAGGGGACAGGGGGCTCTGGCTACACCTTC
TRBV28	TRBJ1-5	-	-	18	CASNISPWSIYSNQPQHF	TGTGCCAGCAATATCTCCCCGTGGTCTATTTATAGCAATCAGCCCCAGCATTTT
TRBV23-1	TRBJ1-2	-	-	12	CASFHGRDGYTF	TGCGCCAGCTTCCACGGGCGTGATGGCTACACCTTC
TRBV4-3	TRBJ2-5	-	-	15	CASSQDIGKQETQYF	TGCGCCAGCAGCCAAGATATCGGTAAACAAGAGACCCAGTACTTC
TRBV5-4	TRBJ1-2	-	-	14	CASSSGHSNYGYTF	TGTGCCAGCAGCTCGGGACATTCTAACTATGGCTACACCTTC
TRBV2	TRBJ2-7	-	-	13	CASSVDLSYEQYF	TGTGCCAGCAGTGTTGACCTCTCCTACGAGCAGTACTTC
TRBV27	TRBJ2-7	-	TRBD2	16	CASSYSSGEALHEQYF	TGTGCCAGCAGTTACTCTAGCGGGGAGGCCCTCCACGAGCAGTACTTC
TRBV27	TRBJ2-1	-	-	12	CASPTGHNEQFF	TGTGCCAGCCCTACAGGTCACAATGAGCAGTTCTTC
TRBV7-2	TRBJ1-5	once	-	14	CASSLGAGNQPQHF	TGTGCCAGCAGCTTAGGGGCAGGGAATCAGCCCCAGCATTTT
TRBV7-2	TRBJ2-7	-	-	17	CASSLVGAGRRRGEQYF	TGTGCCAGCAGCTTAGTGGGGGCGGGGAGACGGCGAGGCGAGCAGTACTTC
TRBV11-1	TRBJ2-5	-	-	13	CASSHLRTETQYF	TGTGCCAGCAGTCATCTTAGGACGGAGACCCAGTACTTC
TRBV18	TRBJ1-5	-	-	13	CASSEAGDQPQHF	TGTGCCAGCTCTGAGGCAGGTGATCAGCCCCAGCATTTT
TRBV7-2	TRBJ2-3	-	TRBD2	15	CASTTLAPSTDTQYF	TGTGCCAGCACCACACTAGCGCCTAGCACAGATACGCAGTATTTT
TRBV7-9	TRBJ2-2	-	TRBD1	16	CASSSPDRSNTGELFF	TGTGCCAGCAGCTCCCCGGACAGGTCGAACACCGGGGAGCTGTTTTTT
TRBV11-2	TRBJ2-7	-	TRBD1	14	CASSGGQVLYEQYF	TGTGCCAGCAGCGGAGGACAGGTACTATACGAGCAGTACTTC
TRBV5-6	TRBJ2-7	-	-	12	CASSRDPSEQYF	TGTGCCAGCAGCAGAGATCCCTCAGAGCAGTACTTC
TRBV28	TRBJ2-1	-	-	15	CASSEGRRSYNEQFF	TGTGCCAGCAGTGAGGGGAGACGCTCCTACAATGAGCAGTTCTTC
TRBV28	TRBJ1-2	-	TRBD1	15	CASSLETGGNYGYTF	TGTGCCAGCAGTTTAGAGACAGGGGGGAACTATGGCTACACCTTC
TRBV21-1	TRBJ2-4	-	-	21	CARKVGLAGIDSTLAKNIQYF	TGTGCCAGGAAAGTTGGACTAGCGGGAATTGATAGTACACTAGCCAAAAACATTCAGTACTTC
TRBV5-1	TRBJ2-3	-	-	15	CASSLGGVYTDTQYF	TGCGCCAGCAGCTTGGGTGGGGTCTACACAGATACGCAGTATTTT
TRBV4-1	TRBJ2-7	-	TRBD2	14	CASSHGEGSYEQYF	TGCGCCAGCAGCCATGGGGAGGGGTCCTACGAGCAGTACTTC
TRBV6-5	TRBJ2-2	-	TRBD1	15	CATFGRDRGSGELFF	TGTGCCACCTTTGGACGGGACAGGGGGTCCGGGGAGCTGTTTTTT
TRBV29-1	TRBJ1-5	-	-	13	CSVGGSMDQPQHF	TGCAGCGTTGGCGGATCTATGGATCAGCCCCAGCATTTT
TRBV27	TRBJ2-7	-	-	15	CASSFTSLNLYEQYF	TGTGCCAGCAGTTTTACTTCCTTAAACTTATACGAGCAGTACTTC
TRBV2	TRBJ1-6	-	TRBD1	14	CASRGDSNNSPLHF	TGTGCCAGCAGGGGGGACAGTAATAATTCACCCCTCCACTTT
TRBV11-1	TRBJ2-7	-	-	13	CASSSGQLYEQYF	TGTGCCAGCAGCTCAGGACAGCTCTACGAGCAGTACTTC
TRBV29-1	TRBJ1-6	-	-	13	CSVEDRRDSPLHF	TGCAGCGTTGAAGATCGGAGGGATTCACCCCTCCACTTT
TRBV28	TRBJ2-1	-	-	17	CASTSAGQLQSYNEQFF	TGTGCCAGCACTTCCGCGGGACAGCTCCAATCCTACAATGAGCAGTTCTTC
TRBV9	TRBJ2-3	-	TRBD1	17	CASRKSTGTGSTDTQYF	TGTGCCAGCAGGAAATCGACCGGGACAGGTTCCACAGATACGCAGTATTTT
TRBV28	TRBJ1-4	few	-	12	CASLTANEKLFF	TGTGCCAGCCTTACCGCAAATGAAAAACTGTTTTTT
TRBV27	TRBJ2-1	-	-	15	CASSSPGLVNNEQFF	TGTGCCAGCAGCAGTCCGGGACTGGTAAACAATGAGCAGTTCTTC
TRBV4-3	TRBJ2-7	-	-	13	CASSQVQGYEQYF	TGCGCCAGCAGCCAAGTTCAGGGCTACGAGCAGTACTTC
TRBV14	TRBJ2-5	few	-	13	CASSQSFTGTQYF	TGTGCCAGCAGCCAATCCTTTACGGGGACCCAGTACTTC
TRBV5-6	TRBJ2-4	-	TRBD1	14	CASSSGQGENIQYF	TGTGCCAGCAGCTCTGGACAGGGGGAAAACATTCAGTACTTC
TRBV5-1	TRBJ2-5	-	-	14	CASGYGTRRETQYF	TGCGCCAGCGGGTACGGGACTCGCAGGGAGACCCAGTACTTC
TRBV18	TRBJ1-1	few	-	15	CASSPELQGGTEAFF	TGTGCCAGCTCACCGGAACTCCAGGGAGGGACTGAAGCTTTCTTT
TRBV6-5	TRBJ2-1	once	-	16	CASSYSSLRGYNEQFF	TGTGCCAGCAGTTACTCCTCGCTGCGAGGTTACAATGAGCAGTTCTTC
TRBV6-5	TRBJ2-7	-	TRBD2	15	CASSYSRLASYEQYF	TGTGCCAGCAGTTACTCACGACTAGCCTCCTACGAGCAGTACTTC
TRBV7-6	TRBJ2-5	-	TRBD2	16	CASSFGGGRALETQYF	TGTGCCAGCAGCTTCGGTGGCGGGAGGGCCTTAGAGACCCAGTACTTC
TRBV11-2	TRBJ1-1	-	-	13	CASSLDPNTEAFF	TGTGCCAGCAGCTTAGATCCGAACACTGAAGCTTTCTTT
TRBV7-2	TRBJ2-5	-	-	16	CASSPDRMGAQETQYF	TGTGCCAGCAGCCCCGATCGGATGGGGGCCCAAGAGACCCAGTACTTC
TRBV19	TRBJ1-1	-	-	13	CASSILDDTEAFF	TGTGCCAGTAGTATCTTGGACGACACTGAAGCTTTCTTT
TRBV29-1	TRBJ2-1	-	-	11	CSASEGNEQFF	TGCAGCGCCTCGGAGGGCAATGAGCAGTTCTTC
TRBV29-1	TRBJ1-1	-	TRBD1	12	CSVGTGVYEAFF	TGCAGCGTTGGGACAGGGGTTTATGAAGCTTTCTTT
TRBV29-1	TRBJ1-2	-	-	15	CSVLAPGGPNYGYTF	TGCAGCGTGTTGGCCCCCGGGGGACCGAACTATGGCTACACCTTC
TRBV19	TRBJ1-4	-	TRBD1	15	CASSIPGQQNEKLFF	TGTGCCAGTAGTATTCCGGGACAGCAGAATGAAAAACTGTTTTTT
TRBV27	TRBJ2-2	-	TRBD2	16	CASRLYSGSFTGELFF	TGTGCCAGCCGATTGTATAGCGGGAGTTTCACCGGGGAGCTGTTTTTT
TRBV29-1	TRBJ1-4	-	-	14	CSVEMQGTNEKLFF	TGCAGCGTTGAAATGCAGGGAACTAATGAAAAACTGTTTTTT
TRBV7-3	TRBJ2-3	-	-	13	CASSLIGTDTQYF	TGTGCCAGCAGCTTAATCGGGACAGATACGCAGTATTTT
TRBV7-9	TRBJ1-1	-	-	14	CASSFSQTNTEAFF	TGTGCCAGCAGCTTTTCACAGACGAACACTGAAGCTTTCTTT
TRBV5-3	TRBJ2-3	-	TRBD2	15	CARRGGSGSTDTQYF	TGTGCCAGACGGGGAGGTAGCGGGAGCACAGATACGCAGTATTTT
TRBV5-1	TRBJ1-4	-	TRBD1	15	CASTRSTGQNEKLFF	TGCGCCAGCACTCGATCGACAGGGCAAAATGAAAAACTGTTTTTT
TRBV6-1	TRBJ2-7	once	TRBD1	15	CASSEVPDRTYEQYF	TGTGCCAGCAGTGAAGTCCCGGACAGGACCTACGAGCAGTACTTC